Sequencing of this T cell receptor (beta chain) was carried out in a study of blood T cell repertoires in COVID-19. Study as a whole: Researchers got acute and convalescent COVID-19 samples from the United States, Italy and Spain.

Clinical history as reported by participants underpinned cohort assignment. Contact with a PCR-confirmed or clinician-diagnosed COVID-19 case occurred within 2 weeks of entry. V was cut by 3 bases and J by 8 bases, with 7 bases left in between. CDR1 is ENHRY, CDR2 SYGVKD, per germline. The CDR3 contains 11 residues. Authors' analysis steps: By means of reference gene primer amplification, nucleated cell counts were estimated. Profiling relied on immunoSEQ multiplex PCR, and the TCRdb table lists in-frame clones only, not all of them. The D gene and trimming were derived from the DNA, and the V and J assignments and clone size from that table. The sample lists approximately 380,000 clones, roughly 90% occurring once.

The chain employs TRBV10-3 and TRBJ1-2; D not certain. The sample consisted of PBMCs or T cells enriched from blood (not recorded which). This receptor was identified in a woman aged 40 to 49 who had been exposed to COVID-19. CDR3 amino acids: CAISESGGYTF. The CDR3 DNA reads TGTGCCATCAGTGAAAGCGGCGGCTACACCTTC.